Listed below are T cell receptor beta chains from one sample, sequenced in a study of long-term antiretroviral therapy in people with HIV. Repertoires were generated with immunoSEQ multiplex PCR, while TCRdb's copy carries only in-frame clones and drops some. The table includes about 35,000 clones, approximately 83% detected once. The sequenced sample was unsorted PBMCs, obtained 2.2 years after starting antiretroviral therapy. The origin of the receptors is a man younger than 35 with HIV. Both conserved end residues are part of each CDR3. D genes are given only for firm matches. Some rows mark clone size as missing; the rest say once, few, many or name a class of expanded clone.

D gene	CDR3 length	V gene	J gene	clone size	CDR3 protein
-	15	TRBV2	TRBJ1-5	-	CASSGPGREDQPQHF
-	15	TRBV9	TRBJ1-1	once	CASSAAVGAGTEAFF
-	15	TRBV5-1	TRBJ2-2	-	CASSLFPEVTGELFF
-	14	TRBV9	TRBJ1-2	-	CASSVGGANYGYTF
-	16	TRBV7-8	TRBJ1-5	few	CASSLSGAGYNQPQHF
TRBD2	18	TRBV9	TRBJ2-3	-	CASSPKWGSGSGHDTQYF
-	14	TRBV30	TRBJ2-3	-	CAWTPPGVTDTQYF
-	16	TRBV7-9	TRBJ2-1	few	CASSTIRSSSYNEQFF
TRBD1	16	TRBV10-3	TRBJ1-2	-	CATSRDRSDLNYGYTF
-	14	TRBV15	TRBJ2-7	-	CATSREGTRREQYF
TRBD1	18	TRBV9	TRBJ1-2	-	CASSVGGDRDLFNYGYTF
-	12	TRBV7-2	TRBJ2-7	large	CASSFSVYEQYF
-	12	TRBV10-3	TRBJ1-2	-	CAISPRGGGYTF
-	13	TRBV11-2	TRBJ1-5	-	CASSLGGLQPQHF
TRBD1	15	TRBV4-1	TRBJ2-7	-	CASSQGTAPNYEQYF
-	17	TRBV2	TRBJ2-2	few	CASSEEVLGPNTGELFF
-	18	TRBV4-3	TRBJ2-2	-	CASSQVIGAELNTGELFF
-	13	TRBV11-1	TRBJ2-7	-	CASSLETGYEQYF
-	15	TRBV25-1	TRBJ2-6	-	CASSPGARGANVLTF
-	18	TRBV21-1	TRBJ2-1	-	CASSKVWLTSGSRNEQFF